This TCR beta chain comes out of a study of blood T cell repertoires in COVID-19. Looking at the study overall: From the United States, Italy and Spain came samples of acute and convalescent COVID-19. PBMCs, B-cell-depleted T cells, or T cells were the source of the cDNA or gDNA that made up the material.

In the original analysis: Estimates of nucleated cell counts were drawn from the amplification of reference gene primers. Sequenced by immunoSEQ multiplex PCR; TCRdb stores in-frame clones only, minus some. Clone size and the V and J calls come from that table; the DNA yielded D and trimming. This table has roughly 160,000 clones, 85% to 95% appearing once. Losses at the gene ends were 0 bases for V and 4 bases for J; bases not matched to a gene: 1. Germline lookup yields CDR1 SEHNR and CDR2 FQNEAQ (reference sequence). There are 17 residues in the CDR3. This clonotype was obtained from a man aged 50 to 59 with acute or convalescent COVID-19. The source material was peripheral blood. V usage is TRBV7-9 and J usage is TRBJ2-3, with 16 bases matching TRBD2. CDR3 sequence reads: CASSLAGTSGRADTQYF. CDR3 coding DNA: TGTGCCAGCAGCTTAGCCGGGACTAGCGGGAGGGCAGATACGCAGTATTTT.